This T cell receptor (beta chain) was observed in a study of Graves' ophthalmopathy and Graves' hyperthyroidism. Amplification of TCR beta CDR3 regions used RNA transcripts. An initial RT-PCR round employing HTBI primers preceded a second-round multiplex PCR. TCRdb independently ran MiXCR on the multiplex PCR reads; one entry per CDR3 protein. The sample lists 650,000 to 900,000 distinct CDR3 sequences, 40% occurring once. Findings of the study overall: Most thyroid-expanded clonotypes exceeding 0.001 frequency were also found in blood. A 13-signature model separated ophthalmopathy from stable hyperthyroidism, about 90% sensitivity, 80% to 83% specificity.

Remarks on this clonotype: What it binds is unknown.

This CDR3 has 13 amino acids. The V end was cut by 1 base, the J end by 4 bases, with 5 bases between. Germline V gene lookup returns CDR1 KGHDR and CDR2 SFDVKD. Active ophthalmopathy (CAS at least 3, NOSPECS at least 4), lasting under 3 months. The rearrangement uses TRBV24-1 and TRBJ2-3; D is uncertain. The clonotype was recovered from an adult man with Graves' ophthalmopathy. Specimen: peripheral blood. The CDR3 DNA follows: TGTGCCACCAGTGATTTCGAGGCAGATACGCAGTATTTT. Its translation: CATSDFEADTQYF.